The source of this T cell receptor beta chain is a study of control samples from healthy donors and cancer patients. After removal of 8 bases from V and 0 bases from J, the junction contained 4 bases not matched to a gene. This CDR3 comprises 13 residues. Germline CDR1 ENHRY, CDR2 SYGVKD. Sequenced by immunoSEQ multiplex PCR; TCRdb stores in-frame clones only, minus some. The sample has approximately 170,000 clones, about 94% seen once. The chain employs TRBV10-3 and TRBJ2-7, with 7 bases identical to TRBD1. The sample comprised blood. The clonotype originates from a woman aged 30 to 39 in good health. The CDR3 reads CAIGQAFSYEQYF. As DNA, the CDR3 is TGTGCCATCGGACAGGCCTTCTCCTACGAGCAGTACTTC.